Listed below are T cell receptor beta chains from one sample, sequenced in a study of T cell responses to AZD1222 COVID-19 vaccine. Sequencing was performed with immunoSEQ multiplex PCR; in TCRdb, only in-frame clones are kept and a portion is missing. The repertoire consists of roughly 120,000 clones, with around 87% occurring once and the leading ten covering roughly 4.4%. The starting material was peripheral blood, obtained 28 days after the second AZD1222 dose. The receptors stem from an adult who received the AZD1222 COVID-19 vaccine. CDR3s include the opening cysteine and the closing phenylalanine or tryptophan. Each record gives: J gene, clone size, V gene, D gene, CDR3 DNA, CDR3 protein. The D gene is left open where the match is weak. Clone sizes are given selectively: once, few, many, or a class where the clone is expanded.

>TRBJ1-2|.|TRBV12-3/TRBV12-4|.
TGTGCCAGCAGTTTAGATTCATATGGCTACACCTTC
CASSLDSYGYTF
>TRBJ2-4|once|TRBV12-3/TRBV12-4|.
TGTGCCAGCACCAAGACAGGAGAAAACATTCAGTACTTC
CASTKTGENIQYF
>TRBJ1-1|.|TRBV11-2|TRBD1
TGTGCCAGCAGCTTAGTGGGACAGGGGATCACTGAAGCTTTCTTT
CASSLVGQGITEAFF
>TRBJ2-3|.|TRBV7-9|TRBD2
TGTGCCAGCAGTCGCGGGGTAGCGGGGTTTTGGACAGATACGCAGTATTTT
CASSRGVAGFWTDTQYF
>TRBJ1-2|.|TRBV7-9|.
TGTGCCAGCAGCTTAGGGGGATCGGACGGCTACACCTTC
CASSLGGSDGYTF
>TRBJ1-6|.|TRBV5-4|.
TGTGCCAGCAGGTTGTCCCAGGGTATTAATTCACCCCTCCACTTT
CASRLSQGINSPLHF
>TRBJ2-3|once|TRBV4-3|TRBD2
TGCGCCAGCAGCCAACTAGCGGGATTGGCAGATACGCAGTATTTT
CASSQLAGLADTQYF
>TRBJ1-3|.|TRBV18|.
TGTGCCAGCTCACCATTACAAGGCCTCTCTGGAAACACCATATATTTT
CASSPLQGLSGNTIYF
>TRBJ2-4|.|TRBV11-2|TRBD2
TGTGCCAGCAGCTCCTTGGGTAGCGGGAGTCAAGCCAAAAACATTCAGTACTTC
CASSSLGSGSQAKNIQYF
>TRBJ2-2|.|TRBV5-1|TRBD1
TGCGCCAGCGAAACGACAGGGTCGAACACCGGGGAGCTGTTTTTT
CASETTGSNTGELFF
>TRBJ1-6|.|TRBV7-8|TRBD1
TGTGCCAGCAGCTCAGGGACAGCACTGGGAGGGCCCCTCCACTTT
CASSSGTALGGPLHF
>TRBJ2-2|.|TRBV18|TRBD1
TGTGCCAGCTCACCTCCGACAGGGGGGAACACCGGGGAGCTGTTTTTT
CASSPPTGGNTGELFF
>TRBJ2-3|.|TRBV19|.
TGTGCCAGTAGCGGCAGGTCCCCGGTAGATACGCAGTATTTT
CASSGRSPVDTQYF
>TRBJ2-1|.|TRBV12-5|TRBD2
TGTGCTAGTGGTTTGTCCAACCTAGCGGGAGGTGTAAATGAGCAGTTCTTC
CASGLSNLAGGVNEQFF
>TRBJ1-2|.|TRBV5-4|.
TGTGCCAGCAGCTCTAAATTAGAGCGCTATGGCTACACCTTC
CASSSKLERYGYTF
>TRBJ2-7|.|TRBV11-2|.
TGTGCCAGCAGCACTAAGGACGGACCCTACGAGCAGTACTTC
CASSTKDGPYEQYF
>TRBJ1-1|.|TRBV2|TRBD1
TGTGCCAGCAGAGACAGGGCTAGGTCTGAAGCTTTCTTT
CASRDRARSEAFF
>TRBJ2-2|.|TRBV7-6|.
TGTGCCAGCAGCCAAGCGGCCTCGGGCACCGGGGAGCTGTTTTTT
CASSQAASGTGELFF
>TRBJ2-2|.|TRBV2|.
TGTGCCAGCAGTGAATACCCGAACACCGGGGAGCTGTTTTTT
CASSEYPNTGELFF
>TRBJ1-4|.|TRBV6-2/TRBV6-3|.
TGTGCCAGCAGTTACTCGAGGGACCCCTCCTGGGGTGAAAAACTGTTTTTT
CASSYSRDPSWGEKLFF
>TRBJ2-3|.|TRBV24-1|.
TGTGCCACCAGTGATTTTCGGGGGACTTCCACAGATACGCAGTATTTT
CATSDFRGTSTDTQYF
>TRBJ2-2|.|TRBV5-4|TRBD2
TGTGCCAGCAGCTCGGGACTAGCGGGAGCGGACACCGGGGAGCTGTTTTTT
CASSSGLAGADTGELFF
>TRBJ1-5|.|TRBV24-1|.
TGTGCCACCAGTGATACGGGCCAACCTAATCAGCCCCAGCATTTT
CATSDTGQPNQPQHF
>TRBJ2-5|.|TRBV20-1|.
TGCAGTGCTAGTGCCCAGTTGTTAAGTCGGGCCGCCCAAGAGACCCAGTACTTC
CSASAQLLSRAAQETQYF
>TRBJ2-7|.|TRBV18|TRBD2
TGTGCCAGCTCAGGGGGTTCGGCTAGCGGGAGCTACGAGCAGTACTTC
CASSGGSASGSYEQYF
>TRBJ2-1|.|TRBV4-2|.
TGTGCCAGCAGCCAATCTTCGGGAGCAAATGAGCAGTTCTTC
CASSQSSGANEQFF
>TRBJ2-2|.|TRBV7-7|.
TGTGCCAGCACCGCCGGGGGGCTGAACACCGGGGAGCTGTTTTTT
CASTAGGLNTGELFF
>TRBJ2-7|.|TRBV19|TRBD2
TGTGCCAGTAGTACTATAGCGGGGAACAACGAGCAGTACTTC
CASSTIAGNNEQYF
>TRBJ1-1|.|TRBV27|.
TGTGCCAGCAGCAACAAGAACACTGAAGCTTTCTTT
CASSNKNTEAFF
>TRBJ2-1|.|TRBV7-2|.
TGTGCCAGCAGCCCAGGGTCCTACAATGAGCAGTTCTTC
CASSPGSYNEQFF
>TRBJ2-5|.|TRBV7-3|.
TGTGCCAGCAGCTTAGGGGCGGGATCGGGGGAGACCCAGTACTTC
CASSLGAGSGETQYF
>TRBJ2-7|.|TRBV12-3/TRBV12-4|.
TGTGCCAGCACCCGGACAGGAGGGTACGAGCAGTACTTC
CASTRTGGYEQYF